This TCR beta chain was profiled in a study of blood T cell repertoires in COVID-19. Study-wide context: From T cells, B-cell-depleted T cells, or PBMCs came the material, which was cDNA or gDNA.

Using immunoSEQ multiplex PCR, the repertoire was profiled, and TCRdb retains in-frame clones only, with some absent. The table lists about 160,000 clones, roughly 85% of them singletons. Germline assignment: CDR1 SGDLS and CDR2 YYNGEE. The CDR3 extends over 14 amino acids. The V gene end was trimmed by 1 base and the J gene end by 3 bases; junction bases not matched to a gene: 3. The sequenced material came from peripheral blood. This rearrangement joins TRBV9 to TRBJ1-2, with TRBD1 matching over 7 bases. The sequence came from a human donor with acute or convalescent COVID-19. The donor label of this sample is uncertain. CDR3 coding DNA: TGTGCCAGCAGCGTATACGACAGGGACTATGGCTACACCTTC. Amino acids: CASSVYDRDYGYTF.